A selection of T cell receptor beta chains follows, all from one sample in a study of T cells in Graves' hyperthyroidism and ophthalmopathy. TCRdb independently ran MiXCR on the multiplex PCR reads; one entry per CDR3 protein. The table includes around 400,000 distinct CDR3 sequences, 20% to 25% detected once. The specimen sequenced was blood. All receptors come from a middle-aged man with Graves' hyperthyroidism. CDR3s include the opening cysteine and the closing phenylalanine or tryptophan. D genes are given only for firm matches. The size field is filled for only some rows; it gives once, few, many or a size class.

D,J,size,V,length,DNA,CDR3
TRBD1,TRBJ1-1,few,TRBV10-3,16,TGTGCCATCAAGGTTGTGGGACAGGGGTTGAACACTGAAGCTTTCTTT,CAIKVVGQGLNTEAFF
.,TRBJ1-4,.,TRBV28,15,TGTGCCAGCAGGGTTGACGTGGCAACTAATGAAAAACTGTTTTTT,CASRVDVATNEKLFF
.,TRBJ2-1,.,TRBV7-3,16,TGTGCCAGCAGCTTAACCCCGGGGGTCACCTACAATGAGCAGTTCTTC,CASSLTPGVTYNEQFF
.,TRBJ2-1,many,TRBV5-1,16,TGCGCCAGCAGCTTGGGACTATCCCTTGCCTACAATGAGCAGTTCTTC,CASSLGLSLAYNEQFF
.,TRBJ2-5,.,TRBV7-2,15,TGTGCCAGCAGCAAAGAGGGTTACAGGGCAGAGACCCAGTACTTC,CASSKEGYRAETQYF
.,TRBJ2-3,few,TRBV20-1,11,TGCAGTGCTGCCCCGCAAGATACGCAGTATTTT,CSAAPQDTQYF
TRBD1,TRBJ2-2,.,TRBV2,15,TGTGCCAGCAACTTACAGGGGCAGAACACCGGGGAGCTGTTTTTT,CASNLQGQNTGELFF
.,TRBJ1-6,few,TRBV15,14,TGTGCCACCAGCGAACAGGGTTTCCGTTCACCCCTCCACTTT,CATSEQGFRSPLHF
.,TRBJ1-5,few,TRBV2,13,TGTGCCAGCAGTGATAGTAGCAATCAGCCCCAGCATTTT,CASSDSSNQPQHF
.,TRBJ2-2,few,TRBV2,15,TGTGCCAGCAATGAGGTCGGCGGGAACACCGGGGAGCTGTTTTTT,CASNEVGGNTGELFF
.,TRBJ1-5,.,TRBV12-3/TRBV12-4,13,TGTGCCAGCAGTTTAACAAGGGTTCAGCCCCAGCATTTT,CASSLTRVQPQHF
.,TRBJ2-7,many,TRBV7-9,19,TGTGCCAGCAGCTTATCCGCCGGGGGTTTCCAATCCACCCCCTACGAGCAGTACTTC,CASSLSAGGFQSTPYEQYF
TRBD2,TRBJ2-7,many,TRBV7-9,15,TGTGCCAGCAGCTCACCCGGGGAGGGGTCCTACGAGCAGTACTTC,CASSSPGEGSYEQYF
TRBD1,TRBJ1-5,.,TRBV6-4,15,TGTGCCAGCAGAAGACAGGGAGTGAGCAATCAGCCCCAGCATTTT,CASRRQGVSNQPQHF
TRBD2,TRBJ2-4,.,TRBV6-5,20,TGTGCCAGCAGTTACTCAATCGCGGGACTAGCGGGGCTAGCCAAAAACATTCAGTACTTC,CASSYSIAGLAGLAKNIQYF
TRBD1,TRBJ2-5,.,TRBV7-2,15,TGTGTCAGCAGCCCAAGGGACAGGGGGTGGGAGACCCAGTACTTC,CVSSPRDRGWETQYF
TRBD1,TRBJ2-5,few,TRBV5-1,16,TGCGCCAGCAGCTTGGGGGACAGGGGTCGTCAAGAGACCCAGTACTTC,CASSLGDRGRQETQYF
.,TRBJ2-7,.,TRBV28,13,TGTGCCAGCACCGTACCCCCACGGCCTGAGCAGTACTTC,CASTVPPRPEQYF
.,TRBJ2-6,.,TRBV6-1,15,TGTGCCAGCAGTGATATCGGGACTGGGGCCAACGTCCTGACTTTC,CASSDIGTGANVLTF
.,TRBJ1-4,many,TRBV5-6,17,TGTGCCAGCAGCTTGGTTACAGCGAACAGCCCGGCTGAAAAACTGTTTTTT,CASSLVTANSPAEKLFF
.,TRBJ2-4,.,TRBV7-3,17,TGTGCCAGCAGCCGAACGGGACAAGGCCCAGCCAAAAACATTCAGTACTTC,CASSRTGQGPAKNIQYF
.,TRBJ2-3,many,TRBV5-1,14,TGCGCCAGCAGGTCGGACTCTTCCACAGATACGCAGTATTTT,CASRSDSSTDTQYF
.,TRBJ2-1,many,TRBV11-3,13,TGTGCCAGCAGCCACACGGCGGCCTGGGGGCAGTTCTTC,CASSHTAAWGQFF
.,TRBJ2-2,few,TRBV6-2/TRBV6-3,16,TGTGCCAGCAGTTACTTTAAGGTCCGGGACGCCGGGGAGCTGTTTTTT,CASSYFKVRDAGELFF
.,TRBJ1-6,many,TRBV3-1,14,TGTGCCAGCAGCCAAGGGATGACCGATTCACCCCTCCACTTT,CASSQGMTDSPLHF
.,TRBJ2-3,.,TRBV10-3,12,TGTGCCGTATCTACTAGCACAGATACGCAGTATTTT,CAVSTSTDTQYF
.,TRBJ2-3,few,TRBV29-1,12,TGCAGCGTAAAGGGAAGCACAGATACGCAGTATTTT,CSVKGSTDTQYF
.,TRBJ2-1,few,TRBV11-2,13,TGTGCCAGCTCGGACGGCCCCTATGCTGAGCAGTTCTTC,CASSDGPYAEQFF
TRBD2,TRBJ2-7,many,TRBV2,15,TGTGCCAGCAGAGCCGGACTAGCGGGAGTAAACGAGCAGTACTTC,CASRAGLAGVNEQYF
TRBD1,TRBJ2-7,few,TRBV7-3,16,TGTGCCAGCAGCCTCCCTCCGGGACAGGGTTACCACGAGCAGTACTTC,CASSLPPGQGYHEQYF
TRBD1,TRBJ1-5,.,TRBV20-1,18,TGCAGTGCTAGAGGGAGGGGAGGACAGGGGGCCCAATATCAGCCCCAGCATTTT,CSARGRGGQGAQYQPQHF
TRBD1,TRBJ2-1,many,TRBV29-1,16,TGCAGCGTTGAAAGTCCCGACAGGGGATCCTACAATGAGCAGTTCTTC,CSVESPDRGSYNEQFF
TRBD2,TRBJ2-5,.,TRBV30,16,TGTGCCTGGAGGGGGGTACTAGCGGGAGCAGAGGAGACCCAGTACTTC,CAWRGVLAGAEETQYF
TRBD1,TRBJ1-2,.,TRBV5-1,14,TGCGCCAGCAGACAGCCGGGACAGGACTATGGCTACACCTTC,CASRQPGQDYGYTF
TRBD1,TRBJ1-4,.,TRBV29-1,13,TGCAGCGTTAGGACAGGGCTTAATGAAAAACTGTTTTTT,CSVRTGLNEKLFF
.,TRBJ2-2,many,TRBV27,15,TGTGCCAGCAGTTTAGGGGGAATGGGCACCGGGGAGCTGTTTTTT,CASSLGGMGTGELFF
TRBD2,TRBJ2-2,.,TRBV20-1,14,TGCAGTGCTAGGACTAGCGGGGGGACCGGGGAGCTGTTTTTT,CSARTSGGTGELFF